The sequence of this TCR beta chain was determined in a study of T cells in Graves' hyperthyroidism and ophthalmopathy (dated by TCRdb to about 2019). General notes on the study: Peripheral blood samples were taken at initial diagnosis, before any treatment was given. To identify TCR V-J signatures that set the groups apart, the researchers used a discovery cohort of approximately 98 patients, made up of 43 with Graves' ophthalmopathy and about 55 with stable Graves' hyperthyroidism. The paper reports TCR Vbeta CDR3 sequencing of over 120 peripheral blood samples: some 44 ophthalmopathy, under 85 hyperthyroidism and approximately 17 progressor patients. The study also compared thyroid tissue and blood T-cell repertoires from several Graves' hyperthyroidism patients. Prospective prediction of ophthalmopathy was tested in an independent validation cohort consisting of roughly 20 hyperthyroidism patients and approximately 16 patients who later progressed to ophthalmopathy. For training and testing, the 100 or so patients in the discovery cohort were randomly divided in a 7:3 ratio. Once sampling was done, hyperthyroidism patients were given methimazole at a starting dose of 30 mg daily, whereas ophthalmopathy patients were given high-dose intravenous methylprednisolone.

General conclusions and limits of the study: Blood samples also contained most of the expanded thyroid clonotypes (frequency above 0.001), which suggests that blood repertoires may reflect thyroid immune responses. A 13 V-J signature model separated ophthalmopathy from stable hyperthyroidism, with around 91% sensitivity and roughly 81% specificity in cross-validation and 80%/75% in testing. In validation, the model predicted progression to ophthalmopathy with approximately 70% sensitivity and less than 75% specificity, a median of about 6 months before onset. Sample size was not statistically predetermined, and investigators were not blinded to group allocation.

This clonotype was picked up many times. The target of this receptor is not known. No much larger clone is present one base from it, and per-base qualities are unavailable. The hyperthyroidism patients were between 18 and 65 years old and newly diagnosed, with a disease duration of less than 2 months. Patients with uncontrolled infections, other autoimmune diseases, pregnancy or lactation were excluded. Clinical symptoms, serum thyroxine and TRAb, thyroid ultrasound, and orbital computed tomography formed the basis for the diagnoses. Blood from progressor patients was collected at the time of first diagnosis with hyperthyroidism, before any ophthalmopathy symptoms had appeared. PBMCs were separated from roughly 9.3 ml of fresh peripheral blood using Ficoll-Paque density gradient centrifugation. Progressor patients were defined as those initially diagnosed with Graves' hyperthyroidism in whom ophthalmopathy developed during follow-up. Trizol reagent was used to extract total RNA, and RNA quality was then checked on an Agilent 2100 Bioanalyzer.

Amplification of TCR beta CDR3 regions was carried out from RNA transcripts. A first-round RT-PCR of the TCR CDR3 used the HTBI primer set with the Qiagen OneStep RT-PCR kit. Libraries were constructed in a second round of multiplex PCR, after which size selection and purification were carried out. The libraries were sequenced on an Illumina HiSeq2000 using paired-end 100 bp reads. The study's processing was this. SOAPnuke was used to process the raw data, throwing out any read that contained adapters or uncalled bases, had a mean Phred below 15, or lacked an exact constant-primer or identifier match. High-quality paired reads were merged using COPE v1.2.5, and each unique nucleotide sequence was defined as a clonotype. MiTCR v1.1 was used to align clonotypes to the IMGT TRBV, TRBD and TRBJ reference segments. Analysis was restricted to V-J combinations with a frequency above 0.0001, which covered about 99% of repertoires. The TCS score was defined as F50 (clonal expansion) divided by E x V (chaos), with BLOSUM62-based TCRdist calculated between CDR3 peptides within each V-J. Welch's t-statistics and random forest reduced around 510 V-J features to about 12, which were used in a naive Bayes classifier (R e1071). The public reads were reanalyzed by TCRdb: fastp trimming at Q25, MiXCR alignment, in-frame beta chains only. Each entry merges the rows of one CDR3 protein and shows their most common DNA and genes. The V and J calls were determined by TCRdb, not by the authors. This sample has roughly 250,000 distinct CDR3 sequences in its table, and roughly 15% of those were observed once. The ten top clones hold 13% of the sample.

The germline V gene yields ENHRY for CDR1 and SYGVKD for CDR2. For this chain, trimming is 0 bases at the V end and 0 bases at the J end, and the number of junction bases without a gene match is 5. The CDR3 sequence holds 17 residues, the cysteine and phenylalanine included. Of the read, only the CDR3 DNA is kept; its 51 bases are in frame from base 1. The sample comprised blood. This receptor chain uses TRBV10-3 and TRBJ2-1; TRBD2 aligns with 7 central bases. The sequence was obtained from a middle-aged woman with Graves' hyperthyroidism that later progressed to Graves' ophthalmopathy. This receptor has the CDR3 CAISESIGGGSYNEQFF. The DNA sequence is given as TGTGCCATCAGTGAGTCGATAGGCGGGGGCTCCTACAATGAGCAGTTCTTC.